The next 25 T cell receptor beta chains were all read from a single sample in a study of response to subunit inactivated influenza vaccine. Via MiXCR, TCRdb re-called the RT-PCR reads, giving one row per CDR3 protein. The sample has some 800,000 distinct CDR3 sequences, 21% seen once. Here the sequenced sample was PBMCs from blood, taken around 5 days after vaccination. The receptors derive from a man aged 45 to 65 who received an inactivated influenza vaccine.

The rearrangement links TRBV7-8 to TRBJ2-1; 12 nucleotides line up with TRBD2. J gave up 9 bases and V 0 bases, and 6 bases lay outside the gene matches. Germline loops: CDR1 SGHVS, CDR2 FQNEAQ. There are 16 residues in the CDR3. CDR3 sequence (DNA): TGTGCCAGCAGCTTAGCCCTAGCGGGGGGGCCGAGTGAGCAGTTCTTC. Encoded protein: CASSLALAGGPSEQFF.

The chain links TRBV27 to TRBJ2-1; D is ambiguous. V lost 3 bases, J lost 8 bases, and 11 bases lay in between. Germline V lookup: CDR1 MNHEY, CDR2 SMNVEV (reference sequence). CDR3 length equals 13 residues. In DNA, the CDR3 is TGTGCCAGCAGTTTTAACAGTAGGGATGAGCAGTTCTTC. It codes for CASSFNSRDEQFF.

This chain connects TRBV12-3 or TRBV12-4 to TRBJ2-7, with 9 bases aligning to TRBD1. The CDR3 is 12 residues long. The trim removed 5 bases at V and 6 bases at J, leaving 2 bases unmatched. In nucleotides, the CDR3 is TGTGCCAGCAGTCCACAGGGGGCCGAGCAGTACTTC. This translates into CASSPQGAEQYF.

The rearrangement joins TRBV6-2 or TRBV6-3 to TRBJ1-6, with TRBD1 matching over 7 bases. Per the germline V gene, CDR1 is MNHEY and CDR2 is SVGEGT. The junction had 11 bases not matched to a gene; V was cut back by 5 bases and J by 7 bases. CDR3 length equals 16 residues. This CDR3 is CASSLSSGQPNSPLHF. The DNA of the CDR3 is TGTGCCAGCAGTCTCAGTTCGGGACAGCCAAATTCACCCCTCCACTTT.

In this sample, this clonotype turned up a few times. The chain combines TRBV10-3 with TRBJ2-4; 7 nucleotides align to TRBD2. The trim removed 8 bases at V and 0 bases at J, leaving 1 base unmatched. Germline CDR1 ENHRY, CDR2 SYGVKD. This CDR3 has 13 amino acids. CDR3 coding DNA: TGTGCCATCGGGGGGGGAGCCAAAAACATTCAGTACTTC. Translating gives CAIGGGAKNIQYF.

This clonotype was observed once. CDR3 protein: CASSALTGGSETQYF. DNA of the CDR3: TGCGCCAGCAGCGCCTTGACAGGGGGCAGCGAGACCCAGTACTTC. This sequence joins TRBV5-1 and TRBJ2-5, with 10 positions matching TRBD1. Germline trimming cut 4 bases from V and 5 bases from J; bases unmatched to any gene: 8. The germline V gene has CDR1 SGHRS and CDR2 YFSETQ. The CDR3 contains 15 residues.

This clonotype was seen a handful of times. V is TRBV6-1 and J is TRBJ2-5, with 9 bases fitting TRBD1. J lost 0 bases, V lost 5 bases, and 4 bases had no gene match. The germline CDR1 and CDR2 sequences are MNHNS and SASEGT. This CDR3 has 15 residues. CDR3 residues: CASSRTGVYQETQYF. Written as DNA, the CDR3 is TGTGCCAGCAGTCGGACAGGGGTTTACCAAGAGACCCAGTACTTC.

CDR3 region: CSASTGTSGRVQYF. CDR3 in DNA: TGCAGTGCTAGCACCGGGACTAGCGGGAGAGTGCAGTACTTC. The chain couples TRBV20-1 to TRBJ2-7, with 14 nucleotides matching TRBD2. CDR1 is DFQATT and CDR2 is SNEGSKA in the germline V gene (reference sequence). The CDR3 has 14 amino acids. Losses at the gene ends were 3 bases for V and 9 bases for J; bases not matched to a gene: 7.

This clonotype was observed once. The CDR3 sequence is CSARLAGGGNTGELFF. The CDR3 DNA reads TGCAGTGCTCGACTAGCGGGAGGGGGGAACACCGGGGAGCTGTTTTTT. The rearrangement links TRBV20-1 to TRBJ2-2; 14 bases are a match to TRBD2. Germline V gene data show CDR1 as DFQATT and CDR2 as SNEGSKA (reference sequence). After removal of 5 bases from V and 1 base from J, the junction contained 3 bases not matched to a gene. There are 16 residues in the CDR3.

This sequence joins TRBV19 and TRBJ1-5, with D possibly matching TRBD1 (6 bases). Trimming removed 7 bases at V and 4 bases at J, with 17 bases between. Germline CDR1 LNHDA, CDR2 SQIVND (reference sequence). This CDR3 has 15 amino acids. For the CDR3, the DNA is TGTGCCAGTACCCTACCAGGACAGCCAAATCAGCCCCAGCATTTT. It specifies CASTLPGQPNQPQHF. The entire variable domain, with the rest obtained from reference TRBV19 and TRBJ1-5, is as follows: DGGITQSPKYLFRKEGQNVTLSCEQNLNHDAMYWYRQDPGQGLRLIYYSQIVNDFQKGDIAEGYSVSREKKESFPLTVTSAQKNPTAFYLCASTLPGQPNQPQHFGDGTRLSIL.

The rearrangement uses TRBV7-6 and TRBJ1-2; TRBD1 agrees at 10 bases. The V segment lost 1 base and the J segment 8 bases; nucleotides outside the gene matches: 7. From germline, CDR1 is SGHVS and CDR2 FNYEAQ. The CDR3 runs to 15 residues. The CDR3 reads CASSLGGTGATGYTF. The CDR3 nucleotides read TGTGCCAGCAGCTTAGGAGGGACAGGGGCTACGGGCTACACCTTC.

The chain carries TRBV20-1 and TRBJ1-1; D not certain. The ends were cut back, 6 bases at V and 11 bases at J, with 13 bases in the middle. The CDR3 covers 10 residues. Germline lookup yields CDR1 DFQATT and CDR2 SNEGSKA (reference sequence). CDR3: CSASGVRAFF. DNA of the CDR3: TGCAGTGCAAGCGGTGTGAGGGCTTTCTTT.

The J gene is TRBJ2-7, the V gene TRBV5-1; 11 nucleotides agree with TRBD2. The V and J ends lost 4 bases and 6 bases, in that order; junction bases with no gene match: 9. This CDR3 is built from 15 residues. CDR1 and CDR2 (germline): SGHRS, YFSETQ. The CDR3 DNA follows: TGCGCCAGCAGCGGCCGGACTAGCGGGTTGGGCGAGCAGTACTTC. Translated, it gives CASSGRTSGLGEQYF.

V and J are TRBV2 and TRBJ2-7; unclear D gene. The V gene's germline CDR1 is SNHLY and CDR2 FYNNEI. Trimming left V 2 bases short and J 1 base short, with 6 bases between. The CDR3 runs to 13 residues. CDR3 residues: CASSELASYEQYF. The CDR3 nucleotides are TGTGCCAGCAGTGAACTGGCATCCTACGAGCAGTACTTC.

V usage is TRBV27 and J usage is TRBJ2-1; no clear D. The CDR3 has 15 amino acids. Trimming left V 3 bases short and J 1 base short, with 10 bases between. Germline-derived CDR1 and CDR2 are MNHEY and SMNVEV (reference sequence). CDR3 protein: CASSLKRESYNEQFF. As DNA, the CDR3 is TGTGCCAGCAGTTTGAAAAGGGAATCCTACAATGAGCAGTTCTTC.

This sequence joins TRBV6-5 and TRBJ2-7; D ambiguous. Germline assignment: CDR1 MNHEY and CDR2 SVGAGI. The CDR3 has 11 amino acids. The V gene lost 9 bases and the J gene lost 2 bases, with 8 bases spanning the gap. CDR3 in DNA: TGTGCCAGTGGCCAGGCCTACGAGCAGTACTTC. Protein product: CASGQAYEQYF.

The chain couples TRBV28 to TRBJ1-5, with a possible D match to TRBD1 (6 bases). Germline CDR1 is MDHEN and CDR2 is SYDVKM. CDR3 length: 17 amino acids. Between the trimmed V and J ends, which lost 6 bases and 0 bases, there was a span of 18 bases. CDR3 in amino acids: CASRPGTYAYSNQPQHF. The CDR3 bases are TGTGCCAGCAGACCCGGGACATACGCTTATAGCAATCAGCCCCAGCATTTT.

This clonotype has only a few counts. The V gene is TRBV28, the J gene TRBJ2-7; 8 positions agree with TRBD2. Trimming removed 5 bases from V and 2 bases from J; junction bases left unmatched: 8. Germline V gene sequence: CDR1 MDHEN, CDR2 SYDVKM. This CDR3 comprises 15 residues. The CDR3 nucleotides read TGTGCCAGCAGTACATCCCCGGGGGGGCCCTACGAGCAGTACTTC. It translates to CASSTSPGGPYEQYF.

This clonotype showed up just a few times. The CDR3 loop reads CASSLTTVQETQYF. The CDR3 DNA follows: TGTGCCAGCAGCTTAACGACCGTCCAAGAGACCCAGTACTTC. The chain uses TRBV7-7 and TRBJ2-5, with D unclear. The CDR3 is 14 residues long. The V gene's germline CDR1 is SSHAT and CDR2 FNYEAQ (reference sequence). Trimming removed 2 bases from V and 1 base from J, with 8 bases in between.

In this sample, this clonotype turned up a few times. The V and J genes are TRBV4-3 and TRBJ2-7, with TRBD1 matching 9 bases. From germline, CDR1 is LGHNA and CDR2 YSLEER. The CDR3 runs 16 residues. V lost 0 bases, J lost 3 bases, and 6 bases stayed unmatched. CDR3 coding DNA: TGCGCCAGCAGCCAAGATTACCCGGGACAGGGCTACGAGCAGTACTTC. Encoded protein: CASSQDYPGQGYEQYF.

The chain carries TRBV6-2 or TRBV6-3 and TRBJ1-4; 9 nucleotides agree with TRBD1. V shed 5 bases, J shed 8 bases, and the junction held 6 bases outside the gene matches. The germline CDR1 and CDR2 sequences are MNHEY and SVGEGT. There are 14 residues in the CDR3. CDR3 sequence: CASSDRTGEEKLFF. The CDR3 DNA follows: TGTGCCAGCAGTGACCGGACAGGGGAAGAAAAACTGTTTTTT.

This clonotype came up many times. V and J are TRBV10-3 and TRBJ2-2; D uncertain. Germline values: CDR1 ENHRY, CDR2 SYGVKD. Between the trimmed V and J ends, which lost 0 bases and 7 bases, there was a span of 3 bases. The CDR3 loop spans 12 amino acids. DNA for the CDR3: TGTGCCATCAGTGAGTCGAGCGGGGAGCTGTTTTTT. This translates into CAISESSGELFF.

This clonotype was detected many times. This rearrangement joins TRBV5-1 to TRBJ2-1; 12 positions agree with TRBD2. V lost 4 bases and J lost 6; bases outside the gene matches: 8. Germline CDR1 reads SGHRS; CDR2 reads YFSETQ. This CDR3 region has 16 residues. CDR3 in amino acids: CASSMSASGGVNEQFF. The CDR3 coding sequence is TGCGCCAGCAGCATGAGCGCTAGCGGGGGGGTCAATGAGCAGTTCTTC.

In its sample, this clonotype was seen a few times. The V and J genes are TRBV12-3 or TRBV12-4 and TRBJ2-5, with 12 bases fitting TRBD1. This CDR3 contains 15 residues. V was clipped by 7 bases and J by 4 bases; unmatched bases: 7. DNA of the CDR3: TGTGCCAGCACGGCCGGGACAGGGGGCCGAGAGACCCAGTACTTC. Translated: CASTAGTGGRETQYF.

This clonotype turned up a few times. The J gene is TRBJ2-7, the V gene TRBV12-3 or TRBV12-4; possibly TRBD1 or TRBD2 for D (5 bases each). Trimming shortened V by 5 bases and J by 5 bases, and 19 bases separated the two germline ends. The CDR3 extends over 15 amino acids. The CDR3 loop reads CASSGGQGMRHEQYF. The CDR3 DNA is TGTGCCAGCAGTGGGGGTCAAGGGATGAGGCACGAGCAGTACTTC.